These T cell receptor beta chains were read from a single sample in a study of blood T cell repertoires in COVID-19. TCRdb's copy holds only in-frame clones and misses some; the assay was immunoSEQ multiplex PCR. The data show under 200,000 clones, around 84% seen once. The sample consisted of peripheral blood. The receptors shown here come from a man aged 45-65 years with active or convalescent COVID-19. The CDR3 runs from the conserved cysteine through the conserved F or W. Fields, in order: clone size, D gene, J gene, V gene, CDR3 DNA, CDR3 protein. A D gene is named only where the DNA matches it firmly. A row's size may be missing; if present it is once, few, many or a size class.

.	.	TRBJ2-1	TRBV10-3	TGTGCCATCAGTGACGCCAGGGGAAGTGGGAATGAGCAGTTCTTC	CAISDARGSGNEQFF
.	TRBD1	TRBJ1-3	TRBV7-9	TGTGCCAGCACTTTACAGGGGGCGCGTGGAAACACCATATATTTT	CASTLQGARGNTIYF
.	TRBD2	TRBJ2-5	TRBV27	TGTGCCAGCAGTTTAGGCCGGCGGGGGGGCCGAGGGGAGACCCAGTACTTC	CASSLGRRGGRGETQYF
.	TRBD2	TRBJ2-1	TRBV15	TGTGCCACCAGCCTTACGACTAGCATCTCCTACAATGAGCAGTTCTTC	CATSLTTSISYNEQFF
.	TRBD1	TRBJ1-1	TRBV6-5	TGTGCCGACGGAGAGGGACAGGGGTTGACTGAAGCTTTCTTT	CADGEGQGLTEAFF
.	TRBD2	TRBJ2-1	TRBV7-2	TGTGCCAGCAGTCCCCGCCGGCGGGAGGTCTACAATGAGCAGTTCTTC	CASSPRRREVYNEQFF
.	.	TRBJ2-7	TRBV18	TGTGCCAGCTCACCAGGGACATCATACGAGCAGTACTTC	CASSPGTSYEQYF
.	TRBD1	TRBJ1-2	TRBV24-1	TGTGCCACCAGTGATCCAGGGGGCAATGGCTACACCTTC	CATSDPGGNGYTF
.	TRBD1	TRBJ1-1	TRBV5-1	TGCGCCAGCAGCCCCTCCCCGGACAGGGAGAAAGCTTTCTTT	CASSPSPDREKAFF
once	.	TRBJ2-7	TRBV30	TGTGCCTGGAGTGTACTCGGCTACGAGCAGTACTTC	CAWSVLGYEQYF
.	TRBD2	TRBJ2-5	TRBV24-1	TGTGCCACCAGTGATTTGCTTTCTAGCGGGGCGAAAGAGACCCAGTACTTC	CATSDLLSSGAKETQYF
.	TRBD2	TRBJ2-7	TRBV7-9	TGTGCCAGCAGCCTGGGACTAGCTCCGGGCGAGCAGTACTTC	CASSLGLAPGEQYF
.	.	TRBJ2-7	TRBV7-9	TGTGCCAGCAGCTTAAGTGGCGGCGAGCAGTACTTC	CASSLSGGEQYF
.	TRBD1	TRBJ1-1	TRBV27	TGTGCCAGCAGTTTACACAAACAGGGGATCACTGAAGCTTTCTTT	CASSLHKQGITEAFF
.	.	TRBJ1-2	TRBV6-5	TGTGCCAGCAGTTACTCGCGGTATGGTAGAAATGGCTACACCTTC	CASSYSRYGRNGYTF
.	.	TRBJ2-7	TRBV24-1	TGTGCCACCAGTGATCCGGACTCGACCTACGAGCAGTACTTC	CATSDPDSTYEQYF
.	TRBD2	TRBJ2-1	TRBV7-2	TGTGCCAGCAGCCCGGGACTAGAGTCCTACAATGAGCAGTTCTTC	CASSPGLESYNEQFF
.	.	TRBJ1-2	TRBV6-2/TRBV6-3	TGTGCCAGCAGTACCGAACACTTGAGGCTTATTTTC	CASSTEHLRLIF
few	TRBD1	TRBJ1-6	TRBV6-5	TGTGCCAGCAGCAGGGACAGGGGGTCACCCCTCCACTTT	CASSRDRGSPLHF
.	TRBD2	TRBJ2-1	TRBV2	TGTGCCAGCAGTCAAACTCTAGCGGGAGGAATCAATGAGCAGTTCTTC	CASSQTLAGGINEQFF
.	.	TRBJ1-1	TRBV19	TGTGCCAGTAGTATAGTGGAGCTAGGTTCCACTGAAGCTTTCTTT	CASSIVELGSTEAFF
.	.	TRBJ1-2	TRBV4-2	TGTGCCAGCAGCCACGATCTGGGAGGCTATGGCTACACCTTC	CASSHDLGGYGYTF
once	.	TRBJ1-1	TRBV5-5	TGTGCCAGCAGCTTAGATTTAGTGAACACTGAAGCTTTCTTT	CASSLDLVNTEAFF
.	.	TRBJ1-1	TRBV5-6	TGTGCCAGCAGCCAAGGACACCTTGAAGCTTTCTTT	CASSQGHLEAFF
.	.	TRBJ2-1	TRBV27	TGTGCCAGCCGAGGGGGAGGGTCCTACAATGAGCAGTTCTTC	CASRGGGSYNEQFF
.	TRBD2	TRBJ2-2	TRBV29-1	TGCAGCGCCTCGGGACTAGCGGGAGGGTTAACCGGGGAGCTGTTTTTT	CSASGLAGGLTGELFF
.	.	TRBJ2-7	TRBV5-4	TGTGCCAGCAGCTTGGCCGGGCTCGAGGGGCAGTACTTC	CASSLAGLEGQYF
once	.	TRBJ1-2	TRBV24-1	TGTGCCACCAGTGATTTGGGACTTAACTATGGCTACACCTTC	CATSDLGLNYGYTF
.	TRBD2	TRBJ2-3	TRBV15	TGTGCCACCAGCAGGGGATTCGGGACTAGCGGGGGGGAAACAGATACGCAGTATTTT	CATSRGFGTSGGETDTQYF
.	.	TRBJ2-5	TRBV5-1	TGCGCCAGCAGCAATTGGGGGACATTCGAGGAGACCCAGTACTTC	CASSNWGTFEETQYF
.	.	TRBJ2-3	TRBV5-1	TGCGCCAGCAGCTCCATAGCGTCACGGTGGACAGATACGCAGTATTTT	CASSSIASRWTDTQYF
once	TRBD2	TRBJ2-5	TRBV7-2	TGTGCCAGCAGATTAGCGGGGGGGACTCAAGAGACCCAGTACTTC	CASRLAGGTQETQYF
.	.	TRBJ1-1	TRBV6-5	TGTGCCAGCAGGGTGACAGAGGATCCGAGGACTGAAGCTTTCTTT	CASRVTEDPRTEAFF
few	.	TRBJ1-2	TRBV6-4	TGTGCCAGCAGTGACACGCCCCAGGGGCTAAATGGCTACACCTTC	CASSDTPQGLNGYTF
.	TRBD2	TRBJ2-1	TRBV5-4	TGTGCCAGCAGCTTGCTCCTAGCGGGGGACGAGCAGTTCTTC	CASSLLLAGDEQFF
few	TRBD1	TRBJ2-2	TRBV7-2	TGTGCCAGCAGCCAAACACAGGGGTCTTACACCGGGGAGCTGTTTTTT	CASSQTQGSYTGELFF
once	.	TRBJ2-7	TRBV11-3	TGTGCCAGCGGAATACAGGGCTCCCCCTCCTACGAGCAGTACTTC	CASGIQGSPSYEQYF
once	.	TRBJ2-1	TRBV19	TGTGCCAGTAGTATTTCCCTAAATGAGCAGTTCTTC	CASSISLNEQFF
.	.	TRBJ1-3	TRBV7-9	TGTGCCAGCAGCCGGCGGGCAGCCCAAGGAAACACCATATATTTT	CASSRRAAQGNTIYF
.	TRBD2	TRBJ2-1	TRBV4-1	TGCGCCAGCAGCGGTGGACTAGCGGGAGTAGGCGGGTTTGAGCAGTTCTTC	CASSGGLAGVGGFEQFF
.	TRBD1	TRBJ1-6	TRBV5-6	TGTGCCAGCAGCTCCCGGGACAGGGGAAATTCACCCCTCCACTTT	CASSSRDRGNSPLHF
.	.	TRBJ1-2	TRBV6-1	TGTGCCAGCAGTGATCCGCGGGGGGATTACTATGGCTACACCTTC	CASSDPRGDYYGYTF
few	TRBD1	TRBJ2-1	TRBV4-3	TGCGCCAGCAGCCTAGACAGGGGCAACAATGAGCAGTTCTTC	CASSLDRGNNEQFF
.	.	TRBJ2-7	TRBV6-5	TGTGCCAGCACCCCTAATAGGGGCTCCTACGAGCAGTACTTC	CASTPNRGSYEQYF
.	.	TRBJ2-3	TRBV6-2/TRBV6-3	TGTGCCAGCAGCCCTTTAGGGGCACTTACTAGCACAGATACGCAGTATTTT	CASSPLGALTSTDTQYF
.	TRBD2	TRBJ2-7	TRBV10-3	TGTGCCATCAGTGTGGTAGCGGGGGAGCAGTACTTC	CAISVVAGEQYF
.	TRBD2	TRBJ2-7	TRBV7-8	TGTGCCAGCAGCTATAGCGGGGGGCGGGTGCAGTACTTC	CASSYSGGRVQYF
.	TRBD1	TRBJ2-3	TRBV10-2	TGCGCCGCGCGGACAGGGAGCGCAGATACGCAGTATTTT	CAARTGSADTQYF
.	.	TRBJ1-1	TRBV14	TGTGCCAGCAGCAGCCAGGGCAACACTGAAGCTTTCTTT	CASSSQGNTEAFF
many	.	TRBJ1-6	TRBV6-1	TGTGCCAGCAGTGAACTGTCACCCCTCCACTTT	CASSELSPLHF